Shown below are 18 T cell receptor beta chains from a single sample sequenced in a study of blood T cell repertoires in COVID-19. TCRdb keeps only in-frame clones here, not all; method: immunoSEQ multiplex PCR. The table has fewer than 80,000 clones, about 88% seen once. Sequencing was performed on peripheral blood. The source of these receptors is a woman in her forties or fifties with active COVID-19.

As to this clone: The junction and the germline gene differ at one end; a read error may be behind it. The chain links TRBV11-3 to TRBJ2-1; the match to TRBD1 covers 7 bases. The germline V gene encodes CDR1 SGHNT and CDR2 YENEEA. This CDR3 spans 12 amino acids. The CDR3 DNA follows: TGTGCCAGCAGTTTAGGGGGCGATGAGCAGTTCTTC. It yields the protein CASSLGGDEQFF.

V usage is TRBV23-1 and J usage is TRBJ2-2; D possibly corresponds to TRBD1 (6 bases). TRBV23-1 is treated as an ORF (open reading frame) with a function not yet certain. CDR3 length equals 16 residues. V was clipped by 1 base and J by 1 base, with 10 bases between them. CDR3 in DNA: TGCGCCAGCAGTCAATGGGGGACACTGAACACCGGGGAGCTGTTTTTT. Translated: CASSQWGTLNTGELFF.

This rearrangement joins TRBV19 to TRBJ2-4, with 7 bases that match TRBD1. The CDR3 contains 16 residues. With 9 bases clipped from V and 1 base from J, the junction kept 12 bases outside the gene matches. CDR1 is LNHDA and CDR2 is SQIVND in the germline V gene (reference sequence). The DNA for the CDR3 is TGTGCCAGCCGGACAGGACCGGGGATGGCCAAAAACATTCAGTACTTC. Amino acid sequence: CASRTGPGMAKNIQYF.

Worth noting for this clone: Germline is not matched at one junction end, which may reflect a read error. This rearrangement joins TRBV7-2 to TRBJ2-6; no reliable D call. CDR1 is SGHTA and CDR2 is FQGNSA in the germline V gene. The CDR3 has 16 amino acids. CDR3 region: CASTLTEFSGANVLTF. The CDR3, as DNA: TGTGCCAGCACCTTAACAGAGTTCTCTGGGGCCAACGTCCTGACTTTC.

This chain joins TRBV2 and TRBJ2-1; TRBD2 matches 13 bases. The germline CDR1 and CDR2 sequences are SNHLY and FYNNEI. This CDR3 is 13 amino acids long. The V gene end was trimmed by 10 bases and the J gene end by 14 bases; junction bases not matched to a gene: 11. CDR3 in amino acids: CATAGTSGVLKFF. The CDR3 coding sequence is TGTGCCACCGCCGGGACTAGCGGGGTCCTGAAGTTCTTC.

The genes are TRBV7-9 and TRBJ2-3; TRBD1 might be the D (6 bases). Trimming stripped 3 bases from V and 4 bases from J, with 11 bases between. This CDR3 contains 14 residues. The germline CDR1 and CDR2 sequences are SEHNR and FQNEAQ (reference sequence). The DNA for the CDR3 is TGTGCCAGCAGCTTTACAGGGACGTCAGATACGCAGTATTTT. Translating it yields CASSFTGTSDTQYF.

The rearrangement links TRBV30 to TRBJ2-7; D perhaps matches TRBD2 (6 bases). Trimming shortened V by 5 bases and J by 1 base, and 12 bases separated the two germline ends. Germline CDR1 is GTSNPN and CDR2 is SVGIG (reference sequence). The CDR3 spans 13 residues. CDR3 region: CAWGGRGSYEQYF. The CDR3, as DNA: TGTGCCTGGGGAGGACGGGGGTCCTACGAGCAGTACTTC.

This chain connects TRBV5-4 to TRBJ2-2; D unresolved. Germline CDR1 and CDR2: SGHNT and YYREEE (reference sequence). There are 13 residues in the CDR3. V lost 0 bases, J lost 3 bases, and 3 bases lay in between. The CDR3 bases are TGTGCCAGCAGCTTGGACTACACCGGGGAGCTGTTTTTT. Its translation is CASSLDYTGELFF.

This rearrangement joins TRBV24-1 to TRBJ2-1; tentative D call: TRBD2 (5 bases). Between the trimmed V and J ends, which lost 1 base and 4 bases, there was a span of 13 bases. Germline CDR1 KGHDR, CDR2 SFDVKD. The CDR3 consists of 16 residues. The DNA for the CDR3 is TGTGCCACCAGTGATTTATCGGGGTCTGGTTACAATGAGCAGTTCTTC. Its translation: CATSDLSGSGYNEQFF.

The genes are TRBV2 and TRBJ2-3; the match to TRBD1 covers 7 bases. The CDR3 loop spans 14 amino acids. Trimming removed 4 bases from V and 1 base from J; junction bases left unmatched: 2. Germline V gene lookup returns CDR1 SNHLY and CDR2 FYNNEI. The CDR3: CASSGDRRTDTQYF. The CDR3 coding sequence is TGTGCCAGCAGTGGGGACAGACGCACAGATACGCAGTATTTT.

The chain couples TRBV6-1 to TRBJ2-6, with 9 bases fitting TRBD2. Trimming cost V 3 bases and J 4 bases; bases outside gene matches: 7. This CDR3 is 17 amino acids long. Germline lookup yields CDR1 MNHNS and CDR2 SASEGT. As DNA, the CDR3 is TGTGCCAGCAGTGAGCTAGCGGGATTTACCGGGGCCAACGTCCTGACTTTC. Amino acid sequence: CASSELAGFTGANVLTF.

The rearrangement links TRBV4-2 to TRBJ2-1, with 7 bases aligning to TRBD2. From germline, CDR1 is LGHNA and CDR2 YNFKEQ. V was pared by 0 bases and J by 6 bases, with 8 bases of the junction left unmatched. CDR3 length equals 16 residues. This chain's CDR3 is CASSQDRLAAPNEQFF. CDR3 DNA: TGTGCCAGCAGCCAAGATAGGCTAGCGGCCCCCAATGAGCAGTTCTTC.

The gene calls are TRBV6-5 and TRBJ1-1, with D tentatively TRBD1 (5 bases). The CDR3 has 12 amino acids. Trimming took off 6 bases at V and 8 bases at J, with 13 bases between the two ends. The germline V gene encodes CDR1 MNHEY and CDR2 SVGAGI. CDR3 protein: CASSRRDLEAFF. CDR3 in DNA: TGTGCCAGCAGCCGCCGGGACTTAGAAGCTTTCTTT.

V and J are TRBV23-1 and TRBJ2-7; maybe TRBD1 (6 bases). TRBV23-1 is an ORF for which the function is uncertain. This CDR3 has 16 amino acids. The V end lost 3 bases, the J end lost 5 bases, and 20 bases lay between the germline ends. CDR3 in DNA: TGCGCCAGCAGTCAGCCCGGGGACAAACTACGGGACGAGCAGTACTTC. Translation: CASSQPGDKLRDEQYF.

The rearrangement links TRBV9 to TRBJ2-3, with 9 bases fitting TRBD1. With 3 bases clipped from V and 3 bases from J, the junction kept 5 bases outside the gene matches. The CDR3 extends over 15 amino acids. CDR1 is SGDLS, CDR2 YYNGEE, per germline. In DNA form, the CDR3 reads TGTGCCAGCAGCGCGAGACAGGGGGTAACAGATACGCAGTATTTT. It is translated as CASSARQGVTDTQYF.

The gene calls are TRBV20-1 and TRBJ2-2; D call uncertain. Germline V gene sequence: CDR1 DFQATT, CDR2 SNEGSKA (reference sequence). The CDR3 loop spans 11 amino acids. V lost 6 bases and J lost 7, with 9 bases in between. As DNA, the CDR3 is TGCAGTGCCCTGGCACACGGGGAGCTGTTTTTT. This codes for CSALAHGELFF.

This chain uses TRBV9 with TRBJ2-2, with D unclear. Trimming took off 2 bases at V and 0 bases at J, with 5 bases between the two ends. Germline V CDR1 and CDR2: SGDLS, YYNGEE. CDR3 length: 14 amino acids. This CDR3 is CASSVVANTGELFF. CDR3 nucleotides: TGTGCCAGCAGCGTCGTTGCGAACACCGGGGAGCTGTTTTTT.

This chain links TRBV7-3 with TRBJ2-5; D perhaps matches TRBD2 (5 bases). Trimming cost V 5 bases and J 0 bases, with 16 bases left between them. CDR1 is SGHTA and CDR2 is FQGTGA in the germline V gene. The CDR3 has 16 residues. Written as DNA, the CDR3 is TGTGCCAGCAGCCCATTTGCGGGCAGAAACCAAGAGACCCAGTACTTC. Protein: CASSPFAGRNQETQYF.